The clone carrying this T cell receptor (beta chain) is a singleton in its sample. The data were taken from a study of blood T cell repertoires in COVID-19. CDR3 length: 14 residues. V gave up 7 bases and J gave up 3 bases; unmatched junction bases: 6. Germline loops: CDR1 MDHEN, CDR2 SYDVKM. Libraries were prepared by immunoSEQ multiplex PCR; TCRdb keeps only in-frame clonotypes and omits some of them. The sample shows some 230,000 clones, roughly 81% of them seen only once. This TCR derives from a man aged 50 or older who had recovered from COVID-19. V usage is TRBV28 and J usage is TRBJ1-1; the match to TRBD1 covers 9 bases. Sequencing was performed on peripheral blood. The CDR3 protein is CASTLTGGDTEAFF. CDR3 bases: TGTGCCAGCACCCTGACAGGGGGTGACACTGAAGCTTTCTTT.